Listed below are T cell receptor beta chains from one sample, sequenced in a study of long-term antiretroviral therapy in people with HIV. The table came from immunoSEQ multiplex PCR; TCRdb's copy has only in-frame clones and leaves some out. The sample lists 15,000 to 20,000 clones; around 76% were seen once. Source: unsorted PBMCs, taken 0.5 years before starting antiretroviral therapy. The origin of the receptors is a woman in her forties or fifties with HIV. CDR3s include the opening cysteine and the closing phenylalanine or tryptophan. Each record gives: D gene, clone size, V gene, J gene, CDR3 protein, CDR3 DNA. D genes are given only for firm matches. A row's size may be missing; if present it is once, few, many or a size class.

>NA|NA|TRBV5-1|TRBJ2-3
CASSFAQPGADTQYF
TGCGCCAGCAGCTTTGCACAGCCGGGAGCAGATACGCAGTATTTT
>NA|NA|TRBV30|TRBJ1-2
CASETQWRNYGYTF
TGTGCCTCGGAAACACAGTGGCGGAACTATGGCTACACCTTC
>TRBD1|NA|TRBV15|TRBJ1-2
CATSIDRDYGYTF
TGTGCCACCAGCATAGACAGGGACTATGGCTACACCTTC
>NA|NA|TRBV27|TRBJ1-1
CASSLSRWGTEAFF
TGTGCCAGCAGTTTATCGCGGTGGGGTACTGAAGCTTTCTTT
>NA|NA|TRBV19|TRBJ1-3
CASSINSGNTIYF
TGTGCCAGTAGTATTAACTCTGGAAACACCATATATTTT
>TRBD1|NA|TRBV30|TRBJ2-2
CAWTRQGKKDGELFF
TGTGCCTGGACACGACAGGGGAAGAAAGACGGGGAGCTGTTTTTT
>NA|NA|TRBV4-2|TRBJ2-6
CASSQEAVSGANVLTF
TGTGCCAGCAGCCAGGAGGCGGTATCTGGGGCCAACGTCCTGACTTTC
>NA|NA|TRBV7-6|TRBJ2-5
CASSWTVGETQYF
TGTGCCAGCAGCTGGACGGTAGGGGAGACCCAGTACTTC
>NA|NA|TRBV7-9|TRBJ1-2
CASSLGQGDGYTF
TGTGCCAGCAGCCTTGGACAAGGAGACGGCTACACCTTC
>NA|few|TRBV27|TRBJ1-6
CASSNHGAPLHF
TGTGCCAGCAGTAACCACGGAGCACCCCTCCACTTT
>NA|NA|TRBV6-6|TRBJ1-2
CASSYSPGAGYGYTF
TGTGCCAGCAGTTACTCCCCGGGGGCAGGCTATGGCTACACCTTC
>NA|NA|TRBV21-1|TRBJ2-3
CASSKGTGADTQYF
TGTGCCAGCAGCAAAGGGACAGGGGCGGATACGCAGTATTTT
>TRBD2|NA|TRBV19|TRBJ2-3
CASGLASTDTQYF
TGTGCCAGCGGACTAGCCAGCACAGATACGCAGTATTTT
>TRBD1|NA|TRBV7-8|TRBJ2-1
CASSNRDRQAGRPYNEQFF
TGTGCCAGCAGCAACCGGGACAGGCAAGCGGGTAGGCCTTACAATGAGCAGTTCTTC
>TRBD2|NA|TRBV29-1|TRBJ2-1
CSVENPRGGPWDEQFF
TGCAGCGTTGAAAACCCACGGGGGGGCCCCTGGGATGAGCAGTTCTTC
>NA|NA|TRBV30|TRBJ1-5
CAWSVEIGQPQHF
TGTGCCTGGAGTGTAGAGATTGGGCAGCCCCAGCATTTT
>NA|NA|TRBV7-7|TRBJ2-1
CASSSGYEQFF
TGTGCCAGCAGCTCCGGGTATGAGCAGTTCTTC
>NA|few|TRBV2|TRBJ1-6
CASSAPGQRGNSPLHF
TGTGCCAGCAGCGCCCCGGGGCAGCGAGGAAATTCACCCCTCCACTTT
>TRBD1|few|TRBV4-2|TRBJ2-3
CASSQESTGQGVSTDTQYF
TGTGCCAGCAGCCAAGAAAGTACCGGACAGGGCGTCAGCACAGATACGCAGTATTTT
>NA|NA|TRBV2|TRBJ1-5
CASSGEGNQPQHF
TGTGCCAGCAGTGGTGAGGGGAATCAGCCCCAGCATTTT
>NA|NA|TRBV5-8|TRBJ1-2
CASSKAYYGYTF
TGTGCCAGCAGTAAAGCTTACTATGGCTACACCTTC
>TRBD2|NA|TRBV12-5|TRBJ2-3
CASGLAAGGRVDTQYF
TGTGCTAGTGGTTTGGCAGCGGGGGGGCGGGTAGATACGCAGTATTTT